Shown below are 25 T cell receptor beta chains from a single sample sequenced in a study of long-term antiretroviral therapy in people with HIV. Version v3.0 of the immunoSEQ assay was performed at survey level. Clones were read by immunoSEQ multiplex PCR, and TCRdb kept only the in-frame ones, dropping some. This sample has 20,000 or so clones, with about 89% found just once. Sample: unsorted PBMCs, taken 0.5 years after starting antiretroviral therapy. These receptor sequences come from a man aged 35-49 years with HIV.

Concerning this clone itself: Other nucleotide sequences in the sample specify the same CDR3. The rearrangement uses TRBV28 and TRBJ2-7; 8 nucleotides agree with TRBD2. V gave up 1 base and J gave up 4 bases; unmatched junction bases: 6. The CDR3 runs 15 residues. The V gene's germline CDR1 is MDHEN and CDR2 SYDVKM. The CDR3 DNA reads as TGTGCCAGCAGTTTATACGGGGGGGCGCGATACGAGCAGTACTTC. This gives the protein CASSLYGGARYEQYF.

The chain links TRBV19 to TRBJ1-2; 8 bases line up with TRBD1. This CDR3 region has 16 residues. J lost 4 bases, V lost 5 bases, and 12 bases had no gene match. Germline V gene sequence: CDR1 LNHDA, CDR2 SQIVND (reference sequence). The CDR3 bases are TGTGCCAGTAGTCACCGGGACAGGAGCCCCCTCTATGGCTACACCTTC. It translates to CASSHRDRSPLYGYTF.

With regard to this clone: The junction and the germline gene differ at one end; a read error may be behind it. This chain connects TRBV11-3 to TRBJ2-7; 8 bases are shared with TRBD2. The CDR3 is made up of 10 amino acids. Germline V CDR1 and CDR2: SGHNT, YENEEA. The CDR3, as DNA: TGTGCCAGCAGCCCCCGGGGGGGCAGCTTC. It encodes CASSPRGGSF. Drawing the rest from reference TRBV11-3 and TRBJ2-7, the complete variable domain is EAGVVQSPRYKIIEKKQPVAFWCNPISGHNTLYWYLQNLGQGPELLIRYENEEAVDDSQLPKDRFSAERLKGVDSTLKIQPAELGDSAVYLCASSPRGGSFGPGTRLTVT.

The chain is built from TRBV11-1 and TRBJ1-2, with 7 bases fitting TRBD1. Unmatched junction bases numbered 14, after V lost 8 bases and J lost 8 bases. Germline lookup yields CDR1 SGHAT and CDR2 FQDESV (reference sequence). This CDR3 is 14 amino acids long. This CDR3 is CASARGDRVSGYTF. CDR3 DNA: TGTGCCAGCGCCCGAGGGGACAGAGTCTCCGGCTACACCTTC.

The chain carries TRBV28 and TRBJ2-5; D is uncertain. The CDR3 consists of 13 residues. Deletions cut 6 bases from V and 1 base from J, with 9 bases between. Germline assignment: CDR1 MDHEN and CDR2 SYDVKM. DNA for the CDR3: TGTGCCAGCAGCCACTCCGCCCAAGAGACCCAGTACTTC. Its protein is CASSHSAQETQYF.

The chain carries TRBV9 and TRBJ2-1, with D unclear. This CDR3 region has 12 residues. Germline loops: CDR1 SGDLS, CDR2 YYNGEE. V gave up 0 bases and J gave up 8 bases, with 6 bases separating them. The CDR3 reads CASSVGADEQFF. In nucleotides, the CDR3 is TGTGCCAGCAGCGTAGGCGCAGATGAGCAGTTCTTC.

This sequence joins TRBV7-8 and TRBJ2-1, with D unclear. Trimming cost V 5 bases and J 6 bases, with 5 bases left between them. Germline V gives CDR1 SGHVS, CDR2 FQNEAQ. This CDR3 region has 11 residues. CDR3 nucleotides: TGTGCCAGCAGCCAGGTCAATGAGCAGTTCTTC. Translated: CASSQVNEQFF.

The genes are TRBV15 and TRBJ2-7; TRBD2 aligns across 9 bases. This CDR3 comprises 15 residues. Germline lookup yields CDR1 LNHNV and CDR2 YYDKDF (reference sequence). With 3 bases clipped from V and 6 bases from J, the junction kept 9 bases outside the gene matches. CDR3 sequence reads: CATSSTAGGAVEQYF. In DNA form, the CDR3 reads TGTGCCACCAGCAGCACGGCGGGGGGGGCCGTCGAGCAGTACTTC.

The chain employs TRBV7-9 and TRBJ1-1; D is undetermined. V lost 5 bases, J lost 6 bases, and 7 bases lay in between. Germline V gene sequence: CDR1 SEHNR, CDR2 FQNEAQ (reference sequence). CDR3 length: 11 amino acids. The CDR3 DNA reads as TGTGCCAGCAGCCCCATGCCTGAAGCTTTCTTT. It encodes CASSPMPEAFF.

The chain carries TRBV18 and TRBJ2-7, with TRBD2 matching 7 bases. From germline, CDR1 is KGHSH and CDR2 LQKENI. The CDR3 is made up of 14 amino acids. The V segment lost 2 bases and the J segment 5 bases; nucleotides outside the gene matches: 6. The CDR3 region has the DNA TGTGCCAGCTCACCATTTTCCCGGGGGGACGAGCAGTACTTC. Translating it yields CASSPFSRGDEQYF.

This rearrangement joins TRBV18 to TRBJ2-3, with D possibly matching TRBD1 (5 bases). V gave up 2 bases and J gave up 0 bases, with 18 bases separating them. Germline V lookup: CDR1 KGHSH, CDR2 LQKENI. The CDR3 spans 18 residues. The CDR3 DNA follows: TGTGCCAGCTCACCAGACCTGGGTCAGAAGGGGAGCACAGATACGCAGTATTTT. This encodes CASSPDLGQKGSTDTQYF.

This chain uses TRBV6-9 with TRBJ2-7; D perhaps matches TRBD1 (5 bases). The CDR3 has 11 residues. Germline V gene sequence: CDR1 MNHGY, CDR2 SVAAGI. The germline V and J ends were trimmed by 7 bases and 3 bases, with 7 bases remaining between them. The CDR3 region has the DNA TGTGCCAGCAAGGGGAACTACGAGCAGTACTTC. Amino acids: CASKGNYEQYF.

V usage is TRBV5-5 and J usage is TRBJ2-3; D gene unclear. V gave up 3 bases and J gave up 4 bases, with 9 bases separating them. The CDR3 has 13 residues. Germline V gene data show CDR1 as SGHKS and CDR2 as YYEKEE (reference sequence). In DNA form, the CDR3 reads TGTGCCAGCAGCTACCCACATTCAGATACGCAGTATTTT. It encodes CASSYPHSDTQYF.

The rearrangement joins TRBV14 to TRBJ2-7; D remains ambiguous. The CDR3 spans 13 residues. The germline gives CDR1 SGHDN, CDR2 FVKESK. Trimming pared 2 bases from V and 2 bases from J, leaving 7 bases between. CDR3: CASSQRLTYEQYF. The CDR3 region has the DNA TGTGCCAGCAGCCAAAGACTGACCTACGAGCAGTACTTC.

In its sample, this clone was seen once. The chain is built from TRBV18 and TRBJ2-5; D is unresolved. Trimming took off 4 bases at V and 2 bases at J, with 2 bases between the two ends. The CDR3 consists of 11 residues. Looked up from germline, CDR1 is KGHSH and CDR2 is LQKENI. The CDR3 is CASSQQETQYF. The CDR3 DNA sequence: TGTGCCAGCTCACAACAAGAGACCCAGTACTTC.

This chain uses TRBV18 with TRBJ2-5, with 8 bases matching TRBD1. CDR3 length equals 17 residues. Germline assignment: CDR1 KGHSH and CDR2 LQKENI. Germline trimming cut 4 bases from V and 5 bases from J; bases unmatched to any gene: 15. CDR3 region: CASSLLRDRIREETQYF. In DNA, the CDR3 is TGTGCCAGCTCACTCCTCCGGGACAGGATTAGGGAGGAGACCCAGTACTTC.

The V call is TRBV10-3, the J call TRBJ2-7, with a weak D call TRBD2 (7 bases). The germline V gene encodes CDR1 ENHRY and CDR2 SYGVKD. The CDR3 loop spans 12 amino acids. The V end was cut by 8 bases, the J end by 5 bases, with 13 bases between. The CDR3 DNA sequence: TGTGCCATCTCGGGCGGGGGCGACGAGCAGTACTTC. Protein: CAISGGGDEQYF.

The chain combines TRBV9 with TRBJ2-3; D gene uncertain. Germline V gene sequence: CDR1 SGDLS, CDR2 YYNGEE. The V end lost 0 bases, the J end lost 4 bases, and 3 bases lay between the germline ends. The length of the CDR3 is 12 residues. The CDR3 is CASSVGSDTQYF. The CDR3 DNA reads as TGTGCCAGCAGCGTAGGATCAGATACGCAGTATTTT.

V gene TRBV5-5 combines with J gene TRBJ1-4; 10 bases line up with TRBD1. The CDR3 loop spans 16 amino acids. Trimming cost V 5 bases and J 3 bases; bases outside gene matches: 7. Germline V gives CDR1 SGHKS, CDR2 YYEKEE (reference sequence). In DNA form, the CDR3 reads TGTGCCAGCAGGCCGGGACAGGGGAAGGCTAATGAAAAACTGTTTTTT. Translated: CASRPGQGKANEKLFF.

This clone was counted only a few times. CDR3 sequence reads: CASSLGRGMNTEAFF. The CDR3 DNA is TGTGCCAGCAGCTTAGGAAGAGGAATGAACACTGAAGCTTTCTTT. The V and J genes are TRBV11-3 and TRBJ1-1; D is unresolved. The ends were cut back, 1 base at V and 0 bases at J, with 9 bases in the middle. The germline gives CDR1 SGHNT, CDR2 YENEEA. This CDR3 has 15 residues. The variable domain in full, with the rest retrieved from reference TRBV11-3 and TRBJ1-1, is EAGVVQSPRYKIIEKKQPVAFWCNPISGHNTLYWYLQNLGQGPELLIRYENEEAVDDSQLPKDRFSAERLKGVDSTLKIQPAELGDSAVYLCASSLGRGMNTEAFFGQGTRLTVV.

The chain carries TRBV25-1 and TRBJ1-2, with 8 bases matching TRBD1. The CDR3 length is 12 residues. With V trimmed by 4 bases and J by 5 bases, 0 bases remained unmatched. From germline, CDR1 is MGHDK and CDR2 SYGVNS. CDR3 residues: CASSGQGYGYTF. The CDR3 DNA sequence: TGTGCCAGCAGTGGACAGGGGTATGGCTACACCTTC.

The chain links TRBV5-1 to TRBJ2-6; D call uncertain. Deletions cut 0 bases from V and 0 bases from J, with 4 bases between. The length of the CDR3 is 15 residues. Germline CDR1 SGHRS, CDR2 YFSETQ. DNA of the CDR3: TGCGCCAGCAGCTTGGGGGGCTCTGGGGCCAACGTCCTGACTTTC. This translates into CASSLGGSGANVLTF.

This rearrangement joins TRBV6-5 to TRBJ1-2; D is possibly TRBD1 (5 bases). CDR3 length equals 13 residues. The germline CDR1 and CDR2 sequences are MNHEY and SVGAGI. V dropped 3 bases and J dropped 3 bases, with 8 bases sitting between them. The CDR3 region has the DNA TGTGCCAGCAGTTATAGGGGACACTATGGCTACACCTTC. It yields the protein CASSYRGHYGYTF.

The gene calls are TRBV6-1 and TRBJ1-5; D call uncertain. This CDR3 spans 13 amino acids. V was trimmed by 6 bases and J by 3 bases, leaving 9 bases between them. Germline CDR1 is MNHNS and CDR2 is SASEGT. CDR3 sequence: CASSDLINQPQHF. CDR3 DNA sequence: TGTGCCAGCAGCGACCTGATCAATCAGCCCCAGCATTTT.

This sequence joins TRBV11-2 and TRBJ2-7; tentative D call: TRBD1 (5 bases). The germline gives CDR1 SGHAT, CDR2 FQNNGV. Trimming stripped 1 base from V and 4 bases from J, with 8 bases between. This CDR3 comprises 13 residues. The CDR3: CASSLVSGYEQYF. As DNA, the CDR3 is TGTGCCAGCAGCTTAGTGTCAGGGTACGAGCAGTACTTC.